Detailed here is one T cell receptor (beta chain). Only in-frame clones appear in the TCRdb table, and some are missing; sequencing was by immunoSEQ multiplex PCR. The table includes 75,000 to 100,000 clones, 92% detected once. This sample is part of a study of T cell changes during pregnancy in multiple sclerosis. V shed 8 bases and J shed 4 bases, with 12 bases lying between them. There are 13 residues in the CDR3. CDR1 is MRHNA and CDR2 is SNTAGT in the germline V gene. This rearrangement joins TRBV6-4 to TRBJ1-3; no clear D gene. Sequences were derived from peripheral blood, sampled after pregnancy. The source of this sequence is a female donor with multiple sclerosis, enrolled in a pregnancy study. CDR3: CASGSKAGNTIYF. CDR3 DNA: TGTGCCAGCGGTAGCAAGGCGGGAAACACCATATATTTT.